These 20 T cell receptor beta chains were sequenced from one sample in a study of T cells in Graves' hyperthyroidism and ophthalmopathy. The investigators amplified TCR beta CDR3 regions from RNA transcripts. First-round RT-PCR of the TCR CDR3 relied on the HTBI primer set. TCRdb independently ran MiXCR on the multiplex PCR reads; one entry per CDR3 protein. The sample includes about 640,000 distinct CDR3 sequences, less than 25% of them seen just once. Material for sequencing was blood. The receptors here all came from a man aged 25-40 years with Graves' ophthalmopathy.

The gene calls are TRBV12-3 or TRBV12-4 and TRBJ2-1; 10 bases map to TRBD2. The CDR3 totals 15 residues. V gave up 6 bases and J gave up 8 bases; unmatched junction bases: 10. Here the CDR3 reads CASRQGLAIYDEQFF. CDR3 DNA: TGTGCCAGCAGACAGGGACTAGCGATATATGATGAGCAGTTCTTC.

This clonotype showed up just a few times. The chain uses TRBV20-1 and TRBJ1-5; D is perhaps TRBD1 (5 bases). The CDR3 contains 15 residues. The germline V gene encodes CDR1 DFQATT and CDR2 SNEGSKA (reference sequence). V was clipped by 6 bases and J by 0 bases, with 15 bases between them. The CDR3 region is CSAAPRTHSNQPQHF. The CDR3 DNA follows: TGCAGTGCCGCCCCCAGGACACATAGCAATCAGCCCCAGCATTTT.

This clonotype was counted ten times or more. The chain links TRBV7-8 to TRBJ2-7, with a possible D match to TRBD2 (5 bases). The ends were cut back, 6 bases at V and 6 bases at J, with 18 bases in the middle. The CDR3 has 14 amino acids. The germline V gene has CDR1 SGHVS and CDR2 FQNEAQ. This CDR3 is CASRESIIEGEQYF. Written as DNA, the CDR3 is TGTGCCAGCAGGGAAAGTATCATAGAGGGCGAGCAGTACTTC.

This clonotype was detected ten times or more. This chain links TRBV12-3 or TRBV12-4 with TRBJ2-7; TRBD2 aligns across 11 bases. The CDR3 totals 16 residues. The V and J ends lost 5 bases and 0 bases, in that order; junction bases with no gene match: 6. The chain's CDR3 is CASSRTSGQSSYEQYF. DNA for the CDR3: TGTGCCAGCAGTAGGACTAGCGGGCAGAGCTCCTACGAGCAGTACTTC.

This clonotype was counted a few times. The chain couples TRBV6-1 to TRBJ2-7; 8 bases are shared with TRBD1. The junction had 5 bases not matched to a gene; V was cut back by 4 bases and J by 3 bases. Germline loops: CDR1 MNHNS, CDR2 SASEGT. The CDR3 contains 14 residues. The CDR3, as DNA: TGTGCCAGCAGTGGGACAGGGTATGGCTACGAGCAGTACTTC. Amino acids: CASSGTGYGYEQYF.

This clonotype was counted ten times or more. The chain recombines TRBV30 with TRBJ1-1; D remains ambiguous. The length of the CDR3 is 12 residues. V was trimmed by 7 bases and J by 4 bases, leaving 13 bases between them. Germline V lookup: CDR1 GTSNPN, CDR2 SVGIG (reference sequence). The CDR3 bases are TGTGCCTTCGAGGGCGCGGGCACTGAAGCTTTCTTT. It is translated as CAFEGAGTEAFF.

In its sample, this clonotype was seen a few times. The V and J genes are TRBV6-2 or TRBV6-3 and TRBJ2-7, with D perhaps matching TRBD2 (6 bases). Trimming took 3 bases from V and 5 from J, leaving 20 bases between them. Germline V gene lookup returns CDR1 MNHEY and CDR2 SVGEGT. This CDR3 is built from 16 residues. In DNA form, the CDR3 reads TGTGCCAGCAGTTATCCCCAAAGGCTGACTAGTAACGAGCAGTACTTC. Amino acids: CASSYPQRLTSNEQYF.

The gene calls are TRBV18 and TRBJ2-7; no firm D call. This CDR3 spans 12 amino acids. The V and J ends lost 3 bases and 4 bases respectively, with 7 bases between them. The germline V gene encodes CDR1 KGHSH and CDR2 LQKENI. Here the CDR3 reads CASSPTLYEQYF. CDR3 nucleotide sequence: TGTGCCAGCTCACCCACGCTGTACGAGCAGTACTTC.

This clonotype was seen a few times. This chain uses TRBV28 with TRBJ1-2; weak D call: TRBD1 (5 bases). This CDR3 region has 13 residues. Trimming removed 7 bases from V and 4 bases from J, with 13 bases in between. From germline, CDR1 is MDHEN and CDR2 SYDVKM. CDR3 protein: CASTDLRGYGYTF. Here the CDR3 DNA reads TGTGCCAGCACCGACTTAAGGGGCTATGGCTACACCTTC.

This sequence joins TRBV6-2 or TRBV6-3 and TRBJ1-4; 7 nucleotides align to TRBD1. From germline, CDR1 is MNHEY and CDR2 SVGEGT. The CDR3 contains 16 residues. V lost 4 bases and J lost 8; bases outside the gene matches: 13. This CDR3 is CASSSRGNLRGEKLFF. The DNA for the CDR3 is TGTGCCAGCAGTTCCAGGGGGAATCTGAGAGGGGAAAAACTGTTTTTT.

This clonotype came up a few times. V is TRBV18 and J is TRBJ2-1; D not certain. The V end was cut by 1 base, the J end by 0 bases, with 13 bases between. Germline loops: CDR1 KGHSH, CDR2 LQKENI. This CDR3 region has 17 residues. The CDR3 DNA reads as TGTGCCAGCTCACCACGTTCAGGCACCCGCTCCTACAATGAGCAGTTCTTC. Protein product: CASSPRSGTRSYNEQFF.

Worth noting for this clonotype: A much larger clone sits a single nucleotide away, making a read error possible. This chain connects TRBV7-2 to TRBJ2-1, with 7 positions matching TRBD1. Germline V gene sequence: CDR1 SGHTA, CDR2 FQGNSA. The CDR3 has 13 amino acids. CDR3 protein: CARSRQGAYEQFF. The CDR3 region has the DNA TGTGCCCGCAGCCGACAGGGTGCATATGAGCAGTTCTTC.

On this clonotype itself: At one boundary the junction diverges from the germline segment, which might be a read error. The chain is built from TRBV13 and TRBJ1-1; D possibly corresponds to TRBD1 (6 bases). CDR1 is PRHDT, CDR2 FYEKMQ, per germline (reference sequence). The CDR3 runs to 17 residues. The CDR3 DNA reads as TGTGCCAGCGGCTTAAGGGCGGGGGCGGACCTGAACACTGAAGCTTTCTTT. This codes for CASGLRAGADLNTEAFF.

V usage is TRBV10-3 and J usage is TRBJ2-1, with no clear D. Trimming cost V 2 bases and J 10 bases, with 6 bases left between them. Germline CDR1 is ENHRY and CDR2 is SYGVKD. This CDR3 region has 11 residues. The CDR3 spells CAISESGEQFF. CDR3 DNA: TGTGCCATCAGTGAGAGTGGGGAGCAGTTCTTC.

This clonotype showed up many times. V usage is TRBV5-1 and J usage is TRBJ2-7; 8 positions agree with TRBD1. The germline V gene encodes CDR1 SGHRS and CDR2 YFSETQ. The CDR3 is 15 residues long. The V segment lost 4 bases and the J segment 1 base; nucleotides outside the gene matches: 7. CDR3 loop: CASSLGTGHSYEQYF. The CDR3 coding sequence is TGCGCCAGCAGCCTTGGGACAGGACATTCCTACGAGCAGTACTTC.

Of note for this clonotype: This could be a read error, since a much larger clone is one nucleotide away. This chain uses TRBV12-3 or TRBV12-4 with TRBJ2-5, with D hard to call. V lost 3 bases, J lost 4 bases, and 12 bases lay in between. CDR3 length: 14 amino acids. For the CDR3, the DNA is TGTGCCAGCAGTTTGTCCCGCTTCCGAGAGACCCAGTACTTC. Translation gives CASSLSRFRETQYF.

V usage is TRBV4-2 and J usage is TRBJ2-3; D perhaps matches TRBD2 (6 bases). Germline values: CDR1 LGHNA, CDR2 YNFKEQ. V lost 1 base and J lost 3, with 11 bases in between. The CDR3 consists of 15 residues. The CDR3 protein is CASSQAGDGTDTQYF. In DNA form, the CDR3 reads TGTGCCAGCAGCCAAGCGGGAGACGGAACAGATACGCAGTATTTT.

This clonotype has ten or more counts. The V gene is TRBV5-1, the J gene TRBJ2-7; 10 bases line up with TRBD2. V gave up 0 bases and J gave up 6 bases; unmatched junction bases: 15. The CDR3 consists of 18 residues. From germline, CDR1 is SGHRS and CDR2 YFSETQ. CDR3 DNA: TGCGCCAGCAGCTTGGAGTCGTCGGCTAGCGGGAGCTCCGTCGAGCAGTACTTC. This sequence encodes CASSLESSASGSSVEQYF.

This clonotype was detected many times. The J gene is TRBJ1-4, the V gene TRBV28; no firm D call. The CDR3 loop spans 12 amino acids. Germline-derived CDR1 and CDR2 are MDHEN and SYDVKM. V dropped 6 bases and J dropped 12 bases, with 14 bases sitting between them. Written as DNA, the CDR3 is TGTGCCAGCAGCAAGAACCAGGTTGAACTGTTTTTT. Protein sequence: CASSKNQVELFF.

The V gene is TRBV27, the J gene TRBJ2-1, with D maybe TRBD2 (5 bases). The germline CDR1 and CDR2 sequences are MNHEY and SMNVEV (reference sequence). The V end lost 1 base, the J end lost 2 bases, and 6 bases lay between the germline ends. CDR3 length: 14 amino acids. The CDR3 DNA follows: TGTGCCAGCAGTTTATACGGGGCCTACAATGAGCAGTTCTTC. It is translated as CASSLYGAYNEQFF.